This T cell receptor beta chain was identified in a study of blood T cell repertoires in COVID-19. Under the authors' procedure: Amplified reference gene primers provided the basis for estimating nucleated cell counts. Data came from immunoSEQ multiplex PCR; TCRdb stores just in-frame clones and leaves some out. V and J calls and clone size are copied from that table; D and trimming were computed from the DNA. The table lists roughly 340,000 clones, 91% of them singletons. V was shortened by 4 bases and J by 0 bases, with 8 bases between the two germline ends. The germline V gene has CDR1 SGHTA and CDR2 FQGNSA. The CDR3 is 14 amino acids.

This sequence joins TRBV7-2 and TRBJ2-3; D not certain. The origin of this receptor is a woman under 30 who had recovered from COVID-19. The sequencing input was peripheral blood. Here the CDR3 reads CASSSPRSTDTQYF. The DNA of the CDR3 is TGTGCCAGCAGCTCCCCGAGGAGCACAGATACGCAGTATTTT.